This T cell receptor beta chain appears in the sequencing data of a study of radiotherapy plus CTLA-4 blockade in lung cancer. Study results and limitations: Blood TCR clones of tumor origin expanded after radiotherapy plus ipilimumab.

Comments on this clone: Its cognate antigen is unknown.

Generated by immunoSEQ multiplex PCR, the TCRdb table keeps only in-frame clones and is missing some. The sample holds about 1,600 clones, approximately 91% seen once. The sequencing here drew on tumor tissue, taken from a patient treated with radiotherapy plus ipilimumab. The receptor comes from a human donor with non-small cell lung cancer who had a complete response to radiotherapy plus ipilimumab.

The CDR3 here is CASSPAGGMDYGYTF. The CDR3 coding sequence is TGCGCCAGCAGCCCAGCCGGGGGGATGGACTATGGCTACACCTTC. The chain carries TRBV5-1 and TRBJ1-2; D might be TRBD1 (5 bases). The CDR3 totals 15 residues. The V end was cut by 4 bases, the J end by 3 bases, with 16 bases between. The germline V gene encodes CDR1 SGHRS and CDR2 YFSETQ.